Listed here are 19 T cell receptor beta chains from one sample, sequenced in a study of T cell responses to AZD1222 COVID-19 vaccine. Sequenced by immunoSEQ multiplex PCR; TCRdb stores in-frame clones only, minus some. This sample carries approximately 110,000 clones, about 88% of them seen once, and the ten largest clones take 3.5% to 4.5%. This sample comprised peripheral blood, obtained on day 0 of AZD1222 vaccination. The receptor source for this set is an adult in good health.

V and J are TRBV18 and TRBJ2-1; perhaps TRBD2 as D (5 bases). Deletions cut 0 bases from V and 6 bases from J, with 15 bases between. The CDR3 length is 16 residues. The germline CDR1 and CDR2 sequences are KGHSH and LQKENI. CDR3 protein: CASSPPGSGKANEQFF. Written as DNA, the CDR3 is TGTGCCAGCTCACCACCGGGGTCGGGAAAAGCCAATGAGCAGTTCTTC.

The CDR3 DNA follows: TGCGCCAGCAGCGACCTACTAGCGGACCCGAACACCGGGGAGCTGTTTTTT. Its translation: CASSDLLADPNTGELFF. This chain links TRBV5-1 with TRBJ2-2; 8 positions agree with TRBD2. The CDR3 consists of 17 residues. The germline CDR1 and CDR2 sequences are SGHRS and YFSETQ. J was trimmed by 0 bases and V by 4 bases; bases with no gene match: 8.

This chain connects TRBV7-9 to TRBJ2-2; no clear D. Germline loops: CDR1 SEHNR, CDR2 FQNEAQ (reference sequence). The CDR3 runs 15 residues. V was shortened by 3 bases and J by 0 bases, with 8 bases between the two germline ends. The CDR3 DNA is TGTGCCAGCAGCTTGGGCAGGACGAACACCGGGGAGCTGTTTTTT. This encodes CASSLGRTNTGELFF.

This clone has only a few counts. The gene calls are TRBV20-1 and TRBJ2-2; D may be TRBD1 (6 bases). This CDR3 has 11 amino acids. V was clipped by 4 bases and J by 8 bases, with 8 bases between them. In germline, CDR1 is DFQATT, CDR2 SNEGSKA (reference sequence). CDR3: CSAIDRGELFF. The DNA for the CDR3 is TGCAGTGCTATAGACAGGGGGGAGCTGTTTTTT.

V and J are TRBV5-7 and TRBJ1-2, with D hard to call. TRBV5-7 is placed among ORFs of uncertain function. This CDR3 is 12 amino acids long. The V end lost 2 bases, the J end lost 8 bases, and 10 bases lay between the germline ends. This chain's CDR3 is CASSLRRGGYTF. In nucleotides, the CDR3 is TGTGCCAGCAGCTTACGGCGAGGGGGCTACACCTTC.

The chain is built from TRBV15 and TRBJ2-7; 9 positions agree with TRBD1. Germline V gene sequence: CDR1 LNHNV, CDR2 YYDKDF (reference sequence). Germline trimming cut 8 bases from V and 0 bases from J; bases unmatched to any gene: 2. This CDR3 is built from 13 residues. This CDR3 is CATVGQGSYEQYF. The CDR3 DNA reads as TGTGCCACCGTGGGACAGGGCTCCTACGAGCAGTACTTC.

The chain has TRBV28 and TRBJ1-2; the D gene is possibly TRBD1 (6 bases). This CDR3 contains 14 residues. V lost 6 bases and J 4 bases, leaving 15 bases between the germline ends. The germline V gene encodes CDR1 MDHEN and CDR2 SYDVKM. This CDR3 reads CASSSLGGLYGYTF. CDR3 DNA: TGTGCCAGCAGCAGTCTCGGGGGGCTCTATGGCTACACCTTC.

The chain couples TRBV5-1 to TRBJ2-7, with 9 bases identical to TRBD1. V was pared by 0 bases and J by 5 bases, with 6 bases of the junction left unmatched. This CDR3 is built from 15 residues. The V gene's germline CDR1 is SGHRS and CDR2 YFSETQ. In DNA form, the CDR3 reads TGCGCCAGCAGCTTGGACAGGGGGCGGTGGAACGAGCAGTACTTC. Protein: CASSLDRGRWNEQYF.

V and J are TRBV7-8 and TRBJ2-5, with D perhaps TRBD1 or TRBD2 (5 bases each). Germline V CDR1 and CDR2: SGHVS, FQNEAQ. The CDR3 covers 16 residues. Trimming cost V 7 bases and J 4 bases, with 22 bases left between them. The CDR3 spells CASITRGAAPGETQYF. DNA of the CDR3: TGTGCCAGCATCACCAGAGGGGCCGCGCCGGGAGAGACCCAGTACTTC.

V is TRBV4-3 and J is TRBJ1-2; D not certain. V was pared by 0 bases and J by 10 bases, with 9 bases between. There are 12 residues in the CDR3. CDR1 and CDR2 (germline): LGHNA, YSLEER. Here the CDR3 reads CASSQDYGIYTF. Written as DNA, the CDR3 is TGCGCCAGCAGCCAAGATTATGGGATCTACACCTTC.

This clone was observed a few times. This chain uses TRBV4-1 with TRBJ1-6; D is ambiguous. CDR1 and CDR2 (germline): MGHRA, YSYEKL. CDR3 length: 17 residues. V was cut by 4 bases and J by 9 bases, with 22 bases left in between. CDR3 nucleotide sequence: TGCGCCAGCAGCCCAATTAGCCGGGAAGTCAACGGTTCACCCCTCCACTTT. Translated: CASSPISREVNGSPLHF.

The chain uses TRBV7-3 and TRBJ2-1, with 8 bases that match TRBD1. V shed 5 bases, J shed 7 bases, and the junction held 16 bases outside the gene matches. Germline V gives CDR1 SGHTA, CDR2 FQGTGA. The CDR3 sequence is 17 residues long. The CDR3 protein is CASSPRTGSILGNEQFF. The CDR3, as DNA: TGTGCCAGCAGCCCCAGGACAGGGTCTATCTTAGGGAATGAGCAGTTCTTC.

CDR3 sequence reads: CASSSSGVYYTGELFF. The CDR3 DNA follows: TGTGCCAGCTCATCATCCGGGGTCTATTACACCGGGGAGCTGTTTTTT. The rearrangement uses TRBV18 and TRBJ2-2; tentatively, D is TRBD2 (5 bases). Trimming left V 5 bases short and J 3 bases short, with 16 bases between. Germline V gene data show CDR1 as KGHSH and CDR2 as LQKENI. The CDR3 covers 16 residues.

This rearrangement joins TRBV6-5 to TRBJ1-3; D unclear. The CDR3 consists of 14 residues. In germline, CDR1 is MNHEY, CDR2 SVGAGI. CDR3 sequence (DNA): TGTGTCACTACGGACGCGGCCTCTGGAAACACCATATATTTT. Translating gives CVTTDAASGNTIYF.

CDR3 sequence: CASSLGAGVRYGYTF. CDR3 sequence (DNA): TGTGCCAGCAGCTTAGGGGCCGGGGTCCGCTATGGCTACACCTTC. This sequence joins TRBV5-8 and TRBJ1-2; D may be TRBD1 (5 bases). The CDR3 is made up of 15 amino acids. Trimming removed 2 bases at V and 4 bases at J, with 15 bases between. The germline V gene encodes CDR1 SGHTS and CDR2 YDEGEE.

V and J are TRBV5-1 and TRBJ1-4; perhaps TRBD1 as D (5 bases). The CDR3 totals 14 residues. Trimming pared 7 bases from V and 2 bases from J, leaving 12 bases between. Germline V gene data show CDR1 as SGHRS and CDR2 as YFSETQ. Here the CDR3 reads CASQQGFTNEKLFF. The CDR3 DNA follows: TGCGCCAGCCAGCAGGGTTTCACTAATGAAAAACTGTTTTTT. The full variable domain, in which reference TRBV5-1 and TRBJ1-4 provide the parts outside the CDR3, is KAGVTQTPRYLIKTRGQQVTLSCSPISGHRSVSWYQQTPGQGLQFLFEYFSETQRNKGNFPGRFSGRQFSNSRSEMNVSTLELGDSALYLCASQQGFTNEKLFFGSGTQLSVL.

CDR3 loop: CASSYSLGGGQETQYF. DNA for the CDR3: TGTGCCAGCAGTTACTCCTTGGGGGGAGGCCAAGAGACCCAGTACTTC. The chain recombines TRBV6-5 with TRBJ2-5, with D possibly TRBD2 on 6 matching bases. The CDR3 loop spans 16 amino acids. Trimming took 0 bases from V and 1 from J, leaving 12 bases between them. Germline V lookup: CDR1 MNHEY, CDR2 SVGAGI.

V is TRBV5-6 and J is TRBJ2-1; 7 positions match TRBD2. The V gene's germline CDR1 is SGHDT and CDR2 YYEEEE. The V segment lost 4 bases and the J segment 0 bases; nucleotides outside the gene matches: 7. The CDR3 consists of 16 residues. As DNA, the CDR3 is TGTGCCAGCAGCGGCCGGGGGGTAAGCTCCTACAATGAGCAGTTCTTC. It is translated as CASSGRGVSSYNEQFF.

V and J are TRBV7-9 and TRBJ1-3; no definite D call. The CDR3 sequence is 15 residues long. The germline V gene encodes CDR1 SEHNR and CDR2 FQNEAQ (reference sequence). Trimming cost V 2 bases and J 0 bases, with 8 bases left between them. CDR3 sequence reads: CASSLMDSSGNTIYF. The CDR3 coding sequence is TGTGCCAGCAGCTTAATGGACTCCTCTGGAAACACCATATATTTT.